These 6 T cell receptor beta chains were sequenced from one sample in a study of T cell responses to AZD1222 COVID-19 vaccine (dated by TCRdb to 2020 to 2023). Taken with the paper, the label for time point translates to: about 28 days (+/-7) after the second vaccine dose. The library was generated by the immunoSEQ multiplex PCR assay. Held by TCRdb, this immuneACCESS table contains in-frame sequences only and omits some clones. Under half of the omission traces to an unresolved V gene where checked; the cause of the rest is unknown. The sample records roughly 80,000 clones, about nine tenths of which are singletons. In total, the top ten clones hold around 3.4% of the sample. The sample here was peripheral blood, taken 28 days after the second AZD1222 dose. These receptors came from an adult who received the AZD1222 COVID-19 vaccine.

The chain joins TRBV7-3 to TRBJ2-7; D unclear. V was trimmed by 2 bases and J by 5 bases, leaving 10 bases between them. CDR3 length: 13 residues. Germline loops: CDR1 SGHTA, CDR2 FQGTGA. This chain's CDR3 is CASSLSNWDEQYF. The CDR3, as DNA: TGTGCCAGCAGCTTATCAAACTGGGACGAGCAGTACTTC. Combining the CDR3 with reference TRBV7-3 and TRBJ2-7 gives the whole variable domain GAGVSQTPSNKVTEKGKYVELRCDPISGHTALYWYRQSLGQGPEFLIYFQGTGAADDSGLPNDRFFAVRPEGSVSTLKIQRTERGDSAVYLCASSLSNWDEQYFGPGTRLTVT.

This clone was detected only once. The genes are TRBV12-1 and TRBJ1-5; the table's D call of TRBD1 was not tested on the DNA. TRBV12-1 is flagged as a pseudogene. CDR3 size: 16 residues. Written as DNA, the CDR3 is TGTGCCAGCAGACCAAACAGGGGGCAGGGCAATCAGCCCCAGCATTTT. This codes for CASRPNRGQGNQPQHF.

This clone was seen more than once but under ten times. V is TRBV9 and J is TRBJ2-7, with 13 bases aligning to TRBD2. The CDR3 contains 14 residues. Trimming removed 4 bases from V and 6 bases from J; junction bases left unmatched: 4. Looked up from germline, CDR1 is SGDLS and CDR2 is YYNGEE. The CDR3 bases are TGTGCCAGCAGCCCCGGACTAGCGGGGGCCGAGCAGTACTTC. Protein: CASSPGLAGAEQYF.

The chain employs TRBV9 and TRBJ1-1; D gene uncertain. Germline-derived CDR1 and CDR2 are SGDLS and YYNGEE. CDR3 length: 15 residues. Trimming shortened V by 2 bases and J by 2 bases, and 13 bases separated the two germline ends. The CDR3 sequence is CASSVGERFNTEAFF. CDR3 coding DNA: TGTGCCAGCAGCGTGGGAGAGAGATTTAACACTGAAGCTTTCTTT.

CDR3 amino acids: CASSQEDRRTEQFF. The CDR3 region has the DNA TGCGCCAGCAGCCAAGAAGACCGGAGAACTGAGCAGTTCTTC. V is TRBV4-3 and J is TRBJ2-1, with D unresolved. The CDR3 is made up of 14 amino acids. V was shortened by 0 bases and J by 9 bases, with 12 bases between the two germline ends. CDR1 LGHNA and CDR2 YSLEER come from the germline V gene.

V is TRBV5-1 and J is TRBJ2-1; 11 bases align to TRBD2. There are 16 residues in the CDR3. Germline V CDR1 and CDR2: SGHRS, YFSETQ. J was trimmed by 5 bases and V by 4 bases; bases with no gene match: 8. The CDR3 protein is CASSSVSGGAHNEQFF. The CDR3 nucleotides are TGCGCCAGCAGCAGTGTTAGCGGGGGGGCCCACAATGAGCAGTTCTTC. The whole variable domain, filled in from reference TRBV5-1 and TRBJ2-1, reads KAGVTQTPRYLIKTRGQQVTLSCSPISGHRSVSWYQQTPGQGLQFLFEYFSETQRNKGNFPGRFSGRQFSNSRSEMNVSTLELGDSALYLCASSSVSGGAHNEQFFGPGTRLTVL.